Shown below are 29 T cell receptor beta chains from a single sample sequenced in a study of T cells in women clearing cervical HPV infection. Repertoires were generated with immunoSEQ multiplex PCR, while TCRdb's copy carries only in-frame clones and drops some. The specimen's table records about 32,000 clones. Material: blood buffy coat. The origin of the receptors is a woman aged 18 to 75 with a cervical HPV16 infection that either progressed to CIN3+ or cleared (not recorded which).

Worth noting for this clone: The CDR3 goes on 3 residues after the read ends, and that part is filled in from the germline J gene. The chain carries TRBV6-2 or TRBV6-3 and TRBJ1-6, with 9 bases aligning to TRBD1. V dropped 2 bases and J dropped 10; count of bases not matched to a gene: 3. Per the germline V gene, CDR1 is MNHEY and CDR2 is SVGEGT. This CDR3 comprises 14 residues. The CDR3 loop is CASSYGTGYSPLHF. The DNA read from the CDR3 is TGTGCCAGCAGTTACGGGACAGGGTACTCACCC.

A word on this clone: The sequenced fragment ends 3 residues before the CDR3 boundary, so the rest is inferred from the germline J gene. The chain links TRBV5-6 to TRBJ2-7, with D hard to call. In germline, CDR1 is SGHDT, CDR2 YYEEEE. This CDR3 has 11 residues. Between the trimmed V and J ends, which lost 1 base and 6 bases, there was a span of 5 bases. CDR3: CASSLWAEQYF. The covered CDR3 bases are TGTGCCAGCAGCTTGTGGGCCGAG.

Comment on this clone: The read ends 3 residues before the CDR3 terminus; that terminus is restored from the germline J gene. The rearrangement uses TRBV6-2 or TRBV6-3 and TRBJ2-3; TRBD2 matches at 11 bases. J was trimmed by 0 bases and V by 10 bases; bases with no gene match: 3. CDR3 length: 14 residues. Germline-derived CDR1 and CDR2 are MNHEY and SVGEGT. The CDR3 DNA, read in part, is TGTGCCACTGTAGCGGGGGGGAGCACAGATACG. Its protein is CATVAGGSTDT. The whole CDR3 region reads CATVAGGSTDTQYF.

CDR3 protein: CASSPSRTGPYEQYF. CDR3 DNA (partial): TGTGCCAGCTCACCGTCCCGGACAGGGCCATACGAG. This chain links TRBV18 with TRBJ2-7; 8 bases line up with TRBD1. The CDR3 extends 3 residues past the end of the read, so its final part is completed from the germline J gene. The ends lost 3 bases at V and 4 bases at J; junction bases unmatched: 8. Looked up from germline, CDR1 is KGHSH and CDR2 is LQKENI. The CDR3 has 15 amino acids. Full variable domain (missing parts from reference TRBV18 and TRBJ2-7): NAGVMQNPRHLVRRRGQEARLRCSPMKGHSHVYWYRQLPEEGLKFMVYLQKENIIDESGMPKERFSAEFPKEGPSILRIQQVVRGDSAAYFCASSPSRTGPYEQYFGPGTRLTVT.

CDR3 region: CASSTAGVETQYF. The sequenced CDR3 bases are TGTGCCAGCAGCACAGCGGGAGTGGAGACC. This chain connects TRBV11-2 to TRBJ2-5; TRBD2 agrees at 8 bases. Sequencing ends 3 residues short of the CDR3 end; the germline J gene provides the rest. There are 13 residues in the CDR3. CDR1 and CDR2 from the germline V gene are SGHAT and FQNNGV. J was trimmed by 5 bases and V by 5 bases; bases with no gene match: 4.

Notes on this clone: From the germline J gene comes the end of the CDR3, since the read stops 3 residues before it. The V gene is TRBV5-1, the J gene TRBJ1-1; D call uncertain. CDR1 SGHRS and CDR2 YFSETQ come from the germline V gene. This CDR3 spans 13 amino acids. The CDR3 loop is CASSLWLREEAFF. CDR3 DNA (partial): TGCGCCAGCAGCTTGTGGTTGCGGGAAGAG.

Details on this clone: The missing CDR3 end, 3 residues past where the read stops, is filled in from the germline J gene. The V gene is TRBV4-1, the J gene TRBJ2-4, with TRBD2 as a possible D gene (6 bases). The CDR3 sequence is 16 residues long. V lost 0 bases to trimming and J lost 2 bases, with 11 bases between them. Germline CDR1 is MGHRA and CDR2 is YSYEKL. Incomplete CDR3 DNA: TGCGCCAGCAGCCAAGATCCGCGGGGTACCAAAAACATT. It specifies CASSQDPRGTKNI. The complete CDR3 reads CASSQDPRGTKNIQYF.

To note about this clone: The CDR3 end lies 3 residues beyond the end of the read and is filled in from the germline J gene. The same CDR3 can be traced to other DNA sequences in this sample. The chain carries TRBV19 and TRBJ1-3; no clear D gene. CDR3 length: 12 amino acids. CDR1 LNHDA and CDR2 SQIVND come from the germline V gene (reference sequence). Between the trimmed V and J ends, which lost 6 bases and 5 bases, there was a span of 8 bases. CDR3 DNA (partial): TGTGCCAGTAGACCCACAAGAAACACC. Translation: CASRPTRNT. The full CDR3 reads CASRPTRNTIYF.

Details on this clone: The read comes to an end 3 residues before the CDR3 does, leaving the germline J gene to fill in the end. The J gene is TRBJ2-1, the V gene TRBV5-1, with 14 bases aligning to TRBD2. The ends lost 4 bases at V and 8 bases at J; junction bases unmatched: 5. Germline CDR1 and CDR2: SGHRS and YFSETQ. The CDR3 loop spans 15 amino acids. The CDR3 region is CASSALTSGRDEQFF. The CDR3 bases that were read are TGCGCCAGCAGCGCACTGACTAGCGGGAGGGATGAG.

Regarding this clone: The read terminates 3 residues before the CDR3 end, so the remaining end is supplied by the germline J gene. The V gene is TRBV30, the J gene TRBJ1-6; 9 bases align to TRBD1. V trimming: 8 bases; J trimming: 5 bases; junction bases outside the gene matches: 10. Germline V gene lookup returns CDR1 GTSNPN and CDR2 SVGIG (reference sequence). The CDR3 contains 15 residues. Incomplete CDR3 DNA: TGTGCCCGGCGCCCCCGGACAGGGGATAATTCACCC. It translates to CARRPRTGDNSP. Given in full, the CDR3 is CARRPRTGDNSPLHF.

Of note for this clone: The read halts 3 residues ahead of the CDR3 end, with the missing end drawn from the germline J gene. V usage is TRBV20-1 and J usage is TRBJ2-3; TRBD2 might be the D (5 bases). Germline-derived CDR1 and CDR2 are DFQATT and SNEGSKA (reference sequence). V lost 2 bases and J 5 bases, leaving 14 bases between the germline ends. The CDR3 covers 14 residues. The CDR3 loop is CSARSEVAQDTQYF. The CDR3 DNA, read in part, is TGCAGTGCTAGAAGCGAGGTAGCGCAAGATACG.

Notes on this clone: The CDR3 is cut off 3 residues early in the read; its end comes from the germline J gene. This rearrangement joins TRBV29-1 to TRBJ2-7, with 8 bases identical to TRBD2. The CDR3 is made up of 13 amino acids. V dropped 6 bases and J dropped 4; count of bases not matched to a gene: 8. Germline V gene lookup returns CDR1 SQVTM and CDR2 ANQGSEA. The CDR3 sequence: CSVRAGAGYEQYF. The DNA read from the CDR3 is TGCAGCGTGCGAGCGGGAGCGGGTTACGAG.

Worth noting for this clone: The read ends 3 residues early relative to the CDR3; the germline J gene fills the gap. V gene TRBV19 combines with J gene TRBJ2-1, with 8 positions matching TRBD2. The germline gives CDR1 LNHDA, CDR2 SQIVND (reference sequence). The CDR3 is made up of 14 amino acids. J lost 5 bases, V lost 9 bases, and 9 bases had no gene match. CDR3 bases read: TGTGCCAGCATTGGACTAGCCGACAACAATGAG. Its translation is CASIGLADNNE. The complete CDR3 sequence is CASIGLADNNEQFF.

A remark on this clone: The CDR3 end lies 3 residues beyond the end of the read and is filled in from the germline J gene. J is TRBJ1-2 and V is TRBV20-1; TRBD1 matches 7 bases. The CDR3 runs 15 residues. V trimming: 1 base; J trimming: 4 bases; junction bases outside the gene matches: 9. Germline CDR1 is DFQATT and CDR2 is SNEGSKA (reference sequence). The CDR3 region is CSARVKTGRSYGYTF. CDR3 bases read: TGCAGTGCTAGAGTCAAGACAGGGAGGAGCTATGGC.

CDR3 amino acids: CASSDGTSGSTDTQYF. The CDR3 DNA, read in part, is TGCGCCAGCAGCGACGGGACTAGCGGGAGCACAGATACG. V is TRBV5-1 and J is TRBJ2-3, with 12 positions matching TRBD2. The CDR3 end falls 3 residues outside the read, so it is completed with the germline J gene. From germline, CDR1 is SGHRS and CDR2 YFSETQ. The CDR3 is 16 amino acids. The J segment lost 0 bases and the V segment lost 4 bases, leaving 3 bases of the junction unmatched.

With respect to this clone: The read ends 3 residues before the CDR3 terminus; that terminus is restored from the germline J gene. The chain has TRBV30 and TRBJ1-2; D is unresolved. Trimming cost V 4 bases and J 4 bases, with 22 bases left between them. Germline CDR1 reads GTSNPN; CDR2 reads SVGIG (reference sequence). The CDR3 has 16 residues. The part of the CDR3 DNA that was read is TGTGCCTGGACTCCCCCTTTGGGCCGGAGATTCTATGGC. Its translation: CAWTPPLGRRFYG. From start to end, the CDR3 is CAWTPPLGRRFYGYTF.

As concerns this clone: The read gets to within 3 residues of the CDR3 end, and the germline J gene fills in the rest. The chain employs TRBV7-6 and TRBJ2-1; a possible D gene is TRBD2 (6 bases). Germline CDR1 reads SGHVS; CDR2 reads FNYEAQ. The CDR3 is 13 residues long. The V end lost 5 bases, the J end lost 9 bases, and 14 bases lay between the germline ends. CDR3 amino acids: CASSTRLVGEQFF. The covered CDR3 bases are TGTGCCAGCAGCACCCGACTAGTGGGTGAG.

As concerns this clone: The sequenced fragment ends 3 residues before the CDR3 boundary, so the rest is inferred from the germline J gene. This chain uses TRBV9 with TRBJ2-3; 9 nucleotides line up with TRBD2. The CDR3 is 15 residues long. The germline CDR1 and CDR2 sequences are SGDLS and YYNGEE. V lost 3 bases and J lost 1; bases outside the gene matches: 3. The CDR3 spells CASSGSGGRTDTQYF. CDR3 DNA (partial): TGTGCCAGCAGCGGTAGCGGGGGACGCACAGATACG.

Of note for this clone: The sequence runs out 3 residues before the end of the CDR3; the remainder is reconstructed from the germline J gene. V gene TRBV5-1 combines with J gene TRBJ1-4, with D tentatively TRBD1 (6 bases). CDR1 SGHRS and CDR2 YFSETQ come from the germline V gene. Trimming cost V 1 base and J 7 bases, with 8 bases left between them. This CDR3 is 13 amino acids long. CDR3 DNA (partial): TGCGCCAGCAGCTTGCGAGGGGGTGAAAAA. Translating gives CASSLRGGEK. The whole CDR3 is CASSLRGGEKLFF.

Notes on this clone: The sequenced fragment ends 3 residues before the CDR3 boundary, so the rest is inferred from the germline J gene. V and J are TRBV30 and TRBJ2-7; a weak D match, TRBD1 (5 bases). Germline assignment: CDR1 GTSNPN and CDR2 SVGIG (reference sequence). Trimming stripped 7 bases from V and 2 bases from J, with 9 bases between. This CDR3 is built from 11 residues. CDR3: CAFDSPYEQYF. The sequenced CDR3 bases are TGTGCCTTTGACAGCCCCTACGAG.

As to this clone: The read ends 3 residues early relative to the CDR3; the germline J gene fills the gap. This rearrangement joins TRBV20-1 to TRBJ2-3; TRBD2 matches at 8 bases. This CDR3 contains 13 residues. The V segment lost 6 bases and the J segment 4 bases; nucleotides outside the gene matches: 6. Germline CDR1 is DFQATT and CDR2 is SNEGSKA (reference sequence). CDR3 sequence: CSAEAGVADTQYF. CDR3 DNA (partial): TGCAGTGCCGAAGCGGGAGTGGCAGATACG.

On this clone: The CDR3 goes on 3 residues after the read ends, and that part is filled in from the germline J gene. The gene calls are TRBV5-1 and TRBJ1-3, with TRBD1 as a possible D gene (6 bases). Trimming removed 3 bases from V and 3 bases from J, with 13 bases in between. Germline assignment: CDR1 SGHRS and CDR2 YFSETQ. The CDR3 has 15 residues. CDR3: CASSSTGSRGNTIYF. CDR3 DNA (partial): TGCGCCAGCAGCTCAACAGGGTCTCGTGGAAACACC.

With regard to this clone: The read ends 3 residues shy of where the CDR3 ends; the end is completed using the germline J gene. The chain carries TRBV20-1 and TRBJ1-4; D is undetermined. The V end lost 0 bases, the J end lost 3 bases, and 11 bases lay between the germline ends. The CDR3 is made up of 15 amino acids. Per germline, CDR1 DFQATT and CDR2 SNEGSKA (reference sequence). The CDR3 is CSARDSTHSNEKLFF. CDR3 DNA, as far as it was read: TGCAGTGCTAGAGATAGTACTCATTCTAATGAAAAA.

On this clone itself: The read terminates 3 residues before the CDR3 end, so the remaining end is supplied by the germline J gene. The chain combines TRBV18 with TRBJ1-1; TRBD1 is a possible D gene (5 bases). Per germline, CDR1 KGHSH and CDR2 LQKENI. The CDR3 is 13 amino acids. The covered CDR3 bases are TGTGCCAGCTCATCGGGACTTCAAGAGACA. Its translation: CASSSGLQET. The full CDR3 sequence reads CASSSGLQETAFF.

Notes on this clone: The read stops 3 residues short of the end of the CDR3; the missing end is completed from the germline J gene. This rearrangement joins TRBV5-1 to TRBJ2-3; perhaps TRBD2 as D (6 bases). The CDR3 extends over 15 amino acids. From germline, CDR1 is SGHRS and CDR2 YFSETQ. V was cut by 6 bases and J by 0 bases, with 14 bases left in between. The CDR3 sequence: CASTWDFSSTDTQYF. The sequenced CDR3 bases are TGCGCCAGCACCTGGGACTTTTCTAGCACAGATACG. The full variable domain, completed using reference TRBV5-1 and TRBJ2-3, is KAGVTQTPRYLIKTRGQQVTLSCSPISGHRSVSWYQQTPGQGLQFLFEYFSETQRNKGNFPGRFSGRQFSNSRSEMNVSTLELGDSALYLCASTWDFSSTDTQYFGPGTRLTVL.

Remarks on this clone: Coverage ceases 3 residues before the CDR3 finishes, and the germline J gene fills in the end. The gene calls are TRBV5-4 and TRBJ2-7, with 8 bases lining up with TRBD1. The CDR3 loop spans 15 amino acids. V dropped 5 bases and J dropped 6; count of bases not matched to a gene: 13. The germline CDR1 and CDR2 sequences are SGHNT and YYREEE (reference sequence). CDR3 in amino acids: CASSLFGQGRGEQYF. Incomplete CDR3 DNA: TGTGCCAGCAGTCTCTTTGGACAGGGTCGGGGCGAG.

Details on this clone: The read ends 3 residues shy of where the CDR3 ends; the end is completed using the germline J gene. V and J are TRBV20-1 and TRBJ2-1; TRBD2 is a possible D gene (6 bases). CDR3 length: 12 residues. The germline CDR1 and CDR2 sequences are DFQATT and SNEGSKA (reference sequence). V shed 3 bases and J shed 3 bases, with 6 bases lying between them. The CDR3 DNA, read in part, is TGCAGTGCTAGGGACTACTACAATGAG. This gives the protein CSARDYYNE. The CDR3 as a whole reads CSARDYYNEQFF.

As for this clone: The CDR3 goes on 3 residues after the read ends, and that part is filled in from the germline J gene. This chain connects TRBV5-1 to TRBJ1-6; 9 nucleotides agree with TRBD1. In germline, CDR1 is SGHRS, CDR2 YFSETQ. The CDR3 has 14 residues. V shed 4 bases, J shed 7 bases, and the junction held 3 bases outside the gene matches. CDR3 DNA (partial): TGCGCCAGCAGCCCCACAGGGGGCAATTCACCC. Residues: CASSPTGGNSP. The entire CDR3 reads CASSPTGGNSPLHF.

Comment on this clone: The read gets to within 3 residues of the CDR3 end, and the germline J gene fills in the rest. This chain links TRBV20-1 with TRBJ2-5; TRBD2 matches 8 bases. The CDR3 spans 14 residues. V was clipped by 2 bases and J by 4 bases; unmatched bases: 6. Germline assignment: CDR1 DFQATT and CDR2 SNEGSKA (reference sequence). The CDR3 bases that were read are TGCAGTGCTAGAAGATCCGGGAGGGGAGAGACC. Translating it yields CSARRSGRGET. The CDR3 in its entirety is CSARRSGRGETQYF.